This T cell receptor beta chain was recorded in a study of T-cell reconstitution after alpha-beta-depleted transplantation in children. This clonotype was picked up a small number of times. As it was prepared, the TCRbeta library received unique molecular identifiers. TCRdb processed the PCR reads anew with MiXCR; each CDR3 protein has one entry. The sample has about 420,000 distinct CDR3 sequences, approximately 11% seen once. V shed 2 bases and J 2 bases; nucleotides not matched to a gene: 12. Germline CDR1 reads MNHEY; CDR2 reads SMNVEV (reference sequence). The CDR3 sequence is 18 residues long. This rearrangement joins TRBV27 to TRBJ2-5, with 9 bases identical to TRBD1. The sample in question was PBMCs from the stem cell graft donor, obtained from the stem cell graft. This clonotype was sampled from a human donor who donated a stem cell graft to a child with acute myeloid leukemia. The chain's CDR3 is CASSLTAGDRVEQETQYF. The CDR3 DNA follows: TGTGCCAGCAGTTTAACGGCGGGGGACAGGGTAGAGCAAGAGACCCAGTACTTC.